These 21 T cell receptor beta chains were sequenced from one sample in a study of OX40 agonist ivuxolimab in advanced cancers. The method was immunoSEQ multiplex PCR; TCRdb's version includes in-frame clones alone and lacks a portion of them. The data contain fewer than 120,000 clones, around 90% of them singletons. The sample consisted of CD4+ or CD8+ T cells sorted from blood, taken in a trial of the OX40 agonist ivuxolimab. The receptors shown here come from an adult with an advanced solid tumor such as melanoma, head and neck, liver or kidney cancer.

In its sample, this clone was seen once. The chain has TRBV19 and TRBJ1-5; D unresolved. This CDR3 comprises 18 residues. V was pared by 3 bases and J by 2 bases, with 20 bases between. Germline V gives CDR1 LNHDA, CDR2 SQIVND (reference sequence). CDR3 loop: CASSMRIGRPRGNQPQHF. The CDR3 coding sequence is TGTGCCAGTAGTATGCGGATTGGCAGGCCCCGGGGCAATCAGCCCCAGCATTTT.

The rearrangement uses TRBV5-1 and TRBJ2-7; D gene ambiguous. This CDR3 comprises 13 residues. Per the germline V gene, CDR1 is SGHRS and CDR2 is YFSETQ. V lost 0 bases and J lost 8, with 12 bases in between. In nucleotides, the CDR3 is TGCGCCAGCAGCTTGGATTGGGGTTCCAAGCAGTACTTC. Protein: CASSLDWGSKQYF.

The chain joins TRBV4-3 to TRBJ2-1, with D unresolved. V was cut by 1 base and J by 10 bases, with 8 bases left in between. CDR3 length: 12 amino acids. Germline CDR1 reads LGHNA; CDR2 reads YSLEER. The DNA of the CDR3 is TGCGCCAGCAGCCAAGTTTTAGGCGAGCAGTTCTTC. This gives the protein CASSQVLGEQFF.

This clone has just one count. The V gene is TRBV19, the J gene TRBJ1-3; D is uncertain. Germline lookup yields CDR1 LNHDA and CDR2 SQIVND (reference sequence). The CDR3 loop spans 17 amino acids. V lost 5 bases to trimming and J lost 0 bases, with 17 bases between them. CDR3 protein: CASSHPRKDFSGNTIYF. The CDR3 DNA reads TGTGCCAGTAGTCACCCTCGGAAGGATTTCTCTGGAAACACCATATATTTT. Full variable domain (rest looked up from reference TRBV19 and TRBJ1-3): DGGITQSPKYLFRKEGQNVTLSCEQNLNHDAMYWYRQDPGQGLRLIYYSQIVNDFQKGDIAEGYSVSREKKESFPLTVTSAQKNPTAFYLCASSHPRKDFSGNTIYFGEGSWLTVV.

This rearrangement joins TRBV2 to TRBJ1-5; unclear D gene. The CDR3 loop spans 14 amino acids. Trimming took 1 base from V and 5 from J, leaving 9 bases between them. Germline CDR1 reads SNHLY; CDR2 reads FYNNEI. Here the CDR3 DNA reads TGTGCCAGCAGTGAAGGAACAGCCTATCAGCCCCAGCATTTT. Its protein is CASSEGTAYQPQHF.

The chain recombines TRBV4-3 with TRBJ2-5; perhaps TRBD2 as D (6 bases). Germline CDR1 and CDR2: LGHNA and YSLEER. The CDR3 contains 18 residues. Between the trimmed V and J ends, which lost 4 bases and 2 bases, there was a span of 23 bases. For the CDR3, the DNA is TGCGCCAGCAGCCGCCAGATCGCGGGGCGCGGGCCTCAAGAGACCCAGTACTTC. This translates into CASSRQIAGRGPQETQYF.

V usage is TRBV5-6 and J usage is TRBJ1-1; D is undetermined. The V end lost 4 bases, the J end lost 4 bases, and 11 bases lay between the germline ends. Germline V gene lookup returns CDR1 SGHDT and CDR2 YYEEEE. The CDR3 has 13 amino acids. The DNA of the CDR3 is TGTGCCAGCAGCAGGACCGCGGTCACTGAAGCTTTCTTT. Protein product: CASSRTAVTEAFF.

This chain joins TRBV27 and TRBJ1-1; tentatively, D is TRBD1 (5 bases). The CDR3 covers 14 residues. Between the trimmed V and J ends, which lost 0 bases and 5 bases, there was a span of 10 bases. Germline CDR1 is MNHEY and CDR2 is SMNVEV (reference sequence). The CDR3 is CASSLSGVGTEAFF. The CDR3 nucleotides are TGTGCCAGCAGTTTATCAGGGGTTGGGACTGAAGCTTTCTTT.

The chain links TRBV6-1 to TRBJ1-6, with TRBD1 matching over 10 bases. With 2 bases clipped from V and 12 bases from J, the junction kept 7 bases outside the gene matches. The CDR3 extends over 15 amino acids. Germline CDR1 and CDR2: MNHNS and SASEGT. CDR3 region: CASSEWTGQGIPLHF. CDR3 in DNA: TGTGCCAGCAGTGAATGGACGGGACAGGGGATACCCCTCCACTTT.

V and J are TRBV5-1 and TRBJ1-6; D is possibly TRBD1 (5 bases). Germline CDR1 and CDR2: SGHRS and YFSETQ. The CDR3 extends over 16 amino acids. V gave up 3 bases and J gave up 8 bases, with 18 bases separating them. Written as DNA, the CDR3 is TGCGCCAGCAGCTCCAAGATAGGGACGGAGTATTCACCCCTCCACTTT. Its translation: CASSSKIGTEYSPLHF.

The chain combines TRBV30 with TRBJ1-1, with D perhaps matching TRBD1 (5 bases). V lost 4 bases to trimming and J lost 5 bases, with 14 bases between them. Germline V lookup: CDR1 GTSNPN, CDR2 SVGIG (reference sequence). This CDR3 region has 13 residues. The chain's CDR3 is CAWNRGAGTEAFF. The CDR3 coding sequence is TGTGCCTGGAACAGAGGGGCGGGAACTGAAGCTTTCTTT.

The chain employs TRBV30 and TRBJ1-6; D is possibly TRBD1 (5 bases). Trimming shortened V by 0 bases and J by 14 bases, and 23 bases separated the two germline ends. Per the germline V gene, CDR1 is GTSNPN and CDR2 is SVGIG (reference sequence). The CDR3 extends over 16 amino acids. The CDR3 DNA follows: TGTGCCTGGAGTGTAGGGGACCAGCAAGGTATCGGATCCCTCCACTTT. Translating gives CAWSVGDQQGIGSLHF. The full variable domain, its missing parts supplied by reference TRBV30 and TRBJ1-6, is SQTIHQWPATLVQPVGSPLSLECTVEGTSNPNLYWYRQAAGRGLQLLFYSVGIGQISSEVPQNLSASRPQDRQFILSSKKLLLSDSGFYLCAWSVGDQQGIGSLHFGNGTRLTVT.

V gene TRBV11-2 combines with J gene TRBJ2-3; 11 bases match TRBD2. The junction had 13 bases not matched to a gene; V was cut back by 0 bases and J by 2 bases. Looked up from germline, CDR1 is SGHAT and CDR2 is FQNNGV. CDR3 length: 20 residues. In nucleotides, the CDR3 is TGTGCCAGCAGCTTAGATCCGTATAGCGGGAGGGTAAGGTCCACAGATACGCAGTATTTT. It encodes CASSLDPYSGRVRSTDTQYF.

The chain joins TRBV5-1 to TRBJ2-1; 8 positions match TRBD1. This CDR3 has 16 amino acids. V trimming: 3 bases; J trimming: 6 bases; junction bases outside the gene matches: 11. CDR1 and CDR2 (germline): SGHRS, YFSETQ. The CDR3 DNA reads as TGCGCCAGCAGCTCGAATCCGGGACAGGACTTCAATGAGCAGTTCTTC. It yields the protein CASSSNPGQDFNEQFF. Supplemented by reference TRBV5-1 and TRBJ2-1, the full variable domain reads KAGVTQTPRYLIKTRGQQVTLSCSPISGHRSVSWYQQTPGQGLQFLFEYFSETQRNKGNFPGRFSGRQFSNSRSEMNVSTLELGDSALYLCASSSNPGQDFNEQFFGPGTRLTVL.

V and J are TRBV5-1 and TRBJ1-2; D gene unclear. The germline gives CDR1 SGHRS, CDR2 YFSETQ. This CDR3 is built from 14 residues. V was trimmed by 4 bases and J by 4 bases, leaving 14 bases between them. The CDR3 DNA follows: TGCGCCAGCAGCCCCGGGCCTAATTCCTATGGCTACACCTTC. Translation: CASSPGPNSYGYTF.

The V gene is TRBV5-5, the J gene TRBJ1-5; D unclear. The V end lost 4 bases, the J end lost 3 bases, and 8 bases lay between the germline ends. CDR1 SGHKS and CDR2 YYEKEE come from the germline V gene (reference sequence). CDR3 length: 13 residues. This CDR3 reads CASSPRPNQPQHF. CDR3 sequence (DNA): TGTGCCAGCAGCCCAAGACCCAATCAGCCCCAGCATTTT.

The chain employs TRBV7-2 and TRBJ2-1; no clear D. Trimming took 8 bases from V and 0 from J, leaving 11 bases between them. This CDR3 comprises 14 residues. Germline V gene sequence: CDR1 SGHTA, CDR2 FQGNSA. The CDR3 nucleotides are TGTGCCAGCCGCCCCTCCAGCTCCTACAATGAGCAGTTCTTC. Translating gives CASRPSSSYNEQFF.

V usage is TRBV6-6 and J usage is TRBJ2-7, with D possibly being TRBD2 (6 bases). Germline CDR1 and CDR2: MNHNY and SVGAGI (reference sequence). V was shortened by 2 bases and J by 6 bases, with 14 bases between the two germline ends. The CDR3 runs 14 residues. The CDR3 protein is CASSYGGDFIEQYF. CDR3 DNA sequence: TGTGCCAGCAGTTACGGCGGGGACTTCATCGAGCAGTACTTC.

The V gene is TRBV7-9, the J gene TRBJ1-5; D is perhaps TRBD1 (6 bases). Trimming stripped 3 bases from V and 8 bases from J, with 11 bases between. Germline V gene sequence: CDR1 SEHNR, CDR2 FQNEAQ (reference sequence). The CDR3 contains 13 residues. CDR3 coding DNA: TGTGCCAGCAGCTTGGGGGCATTTGAGCCCCAGCATTTT. Translation: CASSLGAFEPQHF.

The CDR3 DNA reads TGTGCCAGCAGCTCCGGGGGGGCAGGAGCTGAAAAACTGTTTTTT. This translates into CASSSGGAGAEKLFF. The chain recombines TRBV9 with TRBJ1-4; D is possibly TRBD1 (6 bases). The CDR3 spans 15 residues. Germline V gene sequence: CDR1 SGDLS, CDR2 YYNGEE. The V end lost 4 bases, the J end lost 7 bases, and 17 bases lay between the germline ends. Full variable domain (outside the CDR3, taken from reference TRBV9 and TRBJ1-4): DSGVTQTPKHLITATGQRVTLRCSPRSGDLSVYWYQQSLDQGLQFLIQYYNGEERAKGNILERFSAQQFPDLHSELNLSSLELGDSALYFCASSSGGAGAEKLFFGSGTQLSVL.

V usage is TRBV10-3 and J usage is TRBJ2-3; D remains unclear. The germline CDR1 and CDR2 sequences are ENHRY and SYGVKD. The CDR3 runs to 11 residues. Trimming shortened V by 11 bases and J by 5 bases, and 11 bases separated the two germline ends. CDR3 protein: CAPPPLDTQYF. For the CDR3, the DNA is TGTGCCCCCCCGCCCCTAGATACGCAGTATTTT.